Listed below are T cell receptor beta chains from one sample, sequenced in a study of cytomegalovirus exposure and HLA in healthy donors. Produced via immunoSEQ multiplex PCR; TCRdb's table is partial and in-frame only. The sample lists about 98,000 clones; about 85% were seen once. The sample consisted of PBMCs. Receptors were obtained from a female donor in good health and CMV-seropositive. CDR3s include the opening cysteine and the closing phenylalanine or tryptophan. A D gene is named only where the DNA matches it firmly.

d_call v_call cdr3_aa
NA TRBV15 CATSREMNTEAFF
TRBD2 TRBV10-2 CASRERETNGELFF
TRBD2 TRBV6-5 CASSLPSGEQYF
TRBD1 TRBV19 CASSKRDVDRANEKLFF
TRBD2 TRBV7-2 CASSLLAGTTDTQYF
NA TRBV10-2 CPSTRNILRDEKLFF
TRBD1 TRBV25-1 CACTGGTLNTEAFF
NA TRBV5-6 CASSLGPANTGELFF
NA TRBV30 CAWSVNRRPSSYEQYF
NA TRBV19 CASHDRFYQPQHF
TRBD1 TRBV19 CASLTGVYTNTEAFF